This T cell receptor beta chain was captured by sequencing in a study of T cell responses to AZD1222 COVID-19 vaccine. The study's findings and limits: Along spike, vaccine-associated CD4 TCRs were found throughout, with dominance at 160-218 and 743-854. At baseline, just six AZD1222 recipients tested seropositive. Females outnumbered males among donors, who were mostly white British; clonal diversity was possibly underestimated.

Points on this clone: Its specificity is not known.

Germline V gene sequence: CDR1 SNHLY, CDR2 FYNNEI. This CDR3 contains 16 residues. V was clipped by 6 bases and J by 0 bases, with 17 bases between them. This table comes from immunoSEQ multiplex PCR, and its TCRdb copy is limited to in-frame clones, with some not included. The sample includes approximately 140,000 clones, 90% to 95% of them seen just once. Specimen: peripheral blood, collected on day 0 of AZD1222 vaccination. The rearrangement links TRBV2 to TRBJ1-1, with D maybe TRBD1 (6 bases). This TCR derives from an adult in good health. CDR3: CASSTERQAMNTEAFF. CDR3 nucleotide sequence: TGTGCCAGCAGCACTGAACGACAGGCGATGAACACTGAAGCTTTCTTT. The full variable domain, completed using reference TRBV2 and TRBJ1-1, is EPEVTQTPSHQVTQMGQEVILRCVPISNHLYFYWYRQILGQKVEFLVSFYNNEISEKSEIFDDQFSVERPDGSNFTLKIRSTKLEDSAMYFCASSTERQAMNTEAFFGQGTRLTVV.